The 19 T cell receptor beta chains below were found in one sample sequenced in a study of blood T cell repertoires in COVID-19. Only in-frame clones appear in the TCRdb table, and some are missing; sequencing was by immunoSEQ multiplex PCR. The data show roughly 180,000 clones, 75% to 85% seen once. The sequencing input was PBMCs or T cells enriched from blood (not recorded which). These receptors were obtained from a man in his forties or fifties who had recovered from COVID-19.

This rearrangement joins TRBV3-1 (or the pseudogene TRBV3-2) to TRBJ2-7; 8 positions match TRBD1. Per germline, CDR1 LGHDT and CDR2 YNNKEL (reference sequence). CDR3 size: 15 residues. Trimming removed 4 bases from V and 2 bases from J; junction bases left unmatched: 7. The DNA for the CDR3 is TGTGCCAGCAGCCCGCTGACAGGGGCCACCTACGAGCAGTACTTC. Its protein is CASSPLTGATYEQYF.

This chain connects TRBV18 to TRBJ2-5; the match to TRBD2 covers 7 bases. CDR1 is KGHSH and CDR2 is LQKENI in the germline V gene. J lost 4 bases, V lost 3 bases, and 11 bases had no gene match. The CDR3 runs 16 residues. For the CDR3, the DNA is TGTGCCAGCTCACCCCCCGGGGCGGGGGAGGCAGAGACCCAGTACTTC. Translation gives CASSPPGAGEAETQYF.

The chain joins TRBV5-8 to TRBJ1-2; D ambiguous. The CDR3 is 14 residues long. Trimming shortened V by 2 bases and J by 6 bases, and 14 bases separated the two germline ends. Germline V lookup: CDR1 SGHTS, CDR2 YDEGEE. CDR3 loop: CASSFLEGLHGYTF. CDR3 bases: TGTGCCAGCAGCTTTTTGGAGGGTCTTCATGGCTACACCTTC.

J is TRBJ2-1 and V is TRBV29-1; a possible D gene is TRBD1 (7 bases). Trimming removed 5 bases from V and 9 bases from J, with 20 bases in between. The CDR3 extends over 14 amino acids. CDR1 SQVTM and CDR2 ANQGSEA come from the germline V gene. Here the CDR3 DNA reads TGCAGCGTTTTTAGCGGTAAGGGGGCCGGTGAGCAGTTCTTC. Its translation is CSVFSGKGAGEQFF.

This chain connects TRBV7-8 to TRBJ1-1; D possibly corresponds to TRBD1 (5 bases). Germline CDR1 and CDR2: SGHVS and FQNEAQ. The CDR3 has 18 amino acids. The V gene lost 0 bases and the J gene lost 7 bases, with 24 bases spanning the gap. CDR3 residues: CASSLALKPFGGEGEAFF. In DNA, the CDR3 is TGTGCCAGCAGCTTAGCGCTTAAGCCTTTCGGGGGTGAGGGTGAAGCTTTCTTT.

The chain is built from TRBV7-3 and TRBJ1-1, with D uncertain. Trimming took 3 bases from V and 4 from J, leaving 12 bases between them. The CDR3 extends over 14 amino acids. The germline V gene encodes CDR1 SGHTA and CDR2 FQGTGA. DNA for the CDR3: TGTGCCAGCAGCTTCGGTCGGGGAAGCACTGAAGCTTTCTTT. Translation gives CASSFGRGSTEAFF.

The CDR3 bases are TGTGCCAGCAGCTTAGTCGGTGCGAACACCGGGGAGCTGTTTTTT. Amino acid sequence: CASSLVGANTGELFF. This chain links TRBV7-8 with TRBJ2-2; D not certain. The V and J ends lost 1 base and 0 bases respectively, with 6 bases between them. The length of the CDR3 is 15 residues. The V gene's germline CDR1 is SGHVS and CDR2 FQNEAQ.

CDR3 residues: CASSLGGPTGRNTIYF. The CDR3 DNA reads as TGTGCCAGCAGCTTAGGTGGGCCGACAGGGAGAAACACCATATATTTT. The V gene is TRBV11-2, the J gene TRBJ1-3, with TRBD1 matching 7 bases. The CDR3 contains 16 residues. Germline CDR1 is SGHAT and CDR2 is FQNNGV. After removal of 1 base from V and 5 bases from J, the junction contained 8 bases not matched to a gene.

The chain links TRBV28 to TRBJ2-5, with unresolved D. V gave up 5 bases and J gave up 4 bases, with 8 bases separating them. The germline gives CDR1 MDHEN, CDR2 SYDVKM. This CDR3 has 12 residues. This CDR3 is CASSTILETQYF. CDR3 coding DNA: TGTGCCAGCAGTACGATACTAGAGACCCAGTACTTC.

This clone was seen more than once but under ten times. The chain recombines TRBV9 with TRBJ2-3; D might be TRBD1 (5 bases). CDR1 is SGDLS, CDR2 YYNGEE, per germline. Trimming removed 3 bases at V and 0 bases at J, with 23 bases between. The CDR3 loop spans 19 amino acids. CDR3 region: CASSGTGVLSHFSTDTQYF. In DNA form, the CDR3 reads TGTGCCAGCAGCGGTACAGGCGTGTTATCGCACTTTAGCACAGATACGCAGTATTTT.

This clone was picked up a small number of times. V and J are TRBV14 and TRBJ2-3; D is undetermined. V shed 4 bases and J shed 5 bases, with 10 bases lying between them. Germline CDR1 reads SGHDN; CDR2 reads FVKESK. The CDR3 length is 13 residues. This chain's CDR3 is CASSLVAVDTQYF. CDR3 coding DNA: TGTGCCAGCAGCCTCGTCGCGGTAGATACGCAGTATTTT.

The chain joins TRBV18 to TRBJ2-2; 9 positions match TRBD1. CDR1 and CDR2 (germline): KGHSH, LQKENI. Trimming took 3 bases from V and 5 from J; bases not matched to a gene: 4. The CDR3 is 15 amino acids. The CDR3 region has the DNA TGTGCCAGCTCACCCCCGACAGGGGGAACCGGGGAGCTGTTTTTT. Its protein product is CASSPPTGGTGELFF.

This clone was counted between two and nine times. The CDR3 region has the DNA TGTGCCACCAGGGGGACAGGCAACACTGAAGCTTTCTTT. Encoded protein: CATRGTGNTEAFF. The chain links TRBV25-1 to TRBJ1-1; 8 nucleotides align to TRBD1. J gave up 2 bases and V 10 bases, and 6 bases lay outside the gene matches. CDR1 and CDR2 from the germline V gene are MGHDK and SYGVNS. CDR3 length: 13 amino acids.

The chain has TRBV7-2 and TRBJ1-6, with TRBD1 identical over 9 bases. Looked up from germline, CDR1 is SGHTA and CDR2 is FQGNSA. Germline trimming cut 5 bases from V and 10 bases from J; bases unmatched to any gene: 6. CDR3 length: 14 amino acids. CDR3 sequence: CASSRDRVTSPLHF. The CDR3 region has the DNA TGTGCCAGCAGCCGGGACAGGGTAACATCACCCCTCCACTTT.

The V and J genes are TRBV14 and TRBJ1-3; D gene unclear. The CDR3 is 17 amino acids. Germline CDR1 reads SGHDN; CDR2 reads FVKESK. The germline V and J ends were trimmed by 2 bases and 0 bases, with 14 bases remaining between them. The CDR3 DNA sequence: TGTGCCAGCAGCCAAATATACCGCGGTGTCTCTGGAAACACCATATATTTT. Translated, it gives CASSQIYRGVSGNTIYF.

CDR3 amino acids: CASSQGLAGSYEQYF. DNA of the CDR3: TGTGCCAGCAGCCAGGGACTAGCGGGATCCTACGAGCAGTACTTC. The chain has TRBV7-2 and TRBJ2-7, with 13 bases aligning to TRBD2. Germline loops: CDR1 SGHTA, CDR2 FQGNSA. The CDR3 contains 15 residues. Losses at the gene ends were 5 bases for V and 1 base for J; bases not matched to a gene: 2.

V gene TRBV4-1 combines with J gene TRBJ2-7; 7 bases match TRBD1. J lost 4 bases, V lost 4 bases, and 10 bases had no gene match. CDR1 and CDR2 from the germline V gene are MGHRA and YSYEKL. The CDR3 runs to 15 residues. The chain's CDR3 is CASSRTSGQNYEQYF. CDR3 sequence (DNA): TGCGCCAGCAGCCGTACCTCGGGACAGAATTACGAGCAGTACTTC.

The chain links TRBV10-1 to TRBJ2-5; tentative D call: TRBD1 (6 bases). V dropped 7 bases and J dropped 3 bases, with 9 bases sitting between them. Germline V gives CDR1 WNHNN, CDR2 SYGVQD (reference sequence). The CDR3 sequence is 12 residues long. CDR3 nucleotides: TGCGCCAGCATAGAGGGGGAAGAGACCCAGTACTTC. Translation gives CASIEGEETQYF.

The chain has TRBV6-5 and TRBJ1-5; D not resolved. V was clipped by 6 bases and J by 1 base, with 7 bases between them. CDR3 length: 13 amino acids. Germline CDR1 reads MNHEY; CDR2 reads SVGAGI. The CDR3: CASRTLSNQPQHF. The DNA of the CDR3 is TGTGCCAGCAGGACACTCAGCAATCAGCCCCAGCATTTT.